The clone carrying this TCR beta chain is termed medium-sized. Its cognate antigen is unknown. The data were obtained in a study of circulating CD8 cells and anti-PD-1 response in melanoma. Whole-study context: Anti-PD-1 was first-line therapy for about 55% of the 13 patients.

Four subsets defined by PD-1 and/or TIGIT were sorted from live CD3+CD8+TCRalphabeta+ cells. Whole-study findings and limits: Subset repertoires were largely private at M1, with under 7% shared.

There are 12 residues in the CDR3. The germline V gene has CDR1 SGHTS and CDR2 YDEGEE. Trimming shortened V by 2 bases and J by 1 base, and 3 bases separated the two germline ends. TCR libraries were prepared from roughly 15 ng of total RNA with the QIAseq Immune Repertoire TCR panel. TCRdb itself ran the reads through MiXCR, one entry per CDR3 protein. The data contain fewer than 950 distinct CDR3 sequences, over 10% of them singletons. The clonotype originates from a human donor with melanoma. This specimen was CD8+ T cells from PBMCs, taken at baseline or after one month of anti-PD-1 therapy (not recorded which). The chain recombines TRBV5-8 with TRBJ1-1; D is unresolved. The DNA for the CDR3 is TGTGCCAGCAGCTTTGGGAACACTGAAGCTTTCTTT. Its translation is CASSFGNTEAFF. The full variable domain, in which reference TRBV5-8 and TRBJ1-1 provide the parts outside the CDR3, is EAGVTQSPTHLIKTRGQQATLRCSPISGHTSVYWYQQALGLGLQFLLWYDEGEERNRGNFPPRFSGRQFPNYSSELNVNALELEDSALYLCASSFGNTEAFFGQGTRLTVV.